This entry lists 4 T cell receptor beta chains sequenced from one sample in a study of early stage breast cancer tumors. Using immunoSEQ multiplex PCR, the repertoire was profiled, and TCRdb retains in-frame clones only, with some absent. The sample lists under 75,000 clones; 70% to 80% were seen once. Sequencing used blood. The receptors come from a person between 30 and 45 years old with breast cancer.

This rearrangement joins TRBV11-2 to TRBJ1-2; D call uncertain. CDR1 is SGHAT, CDR2 FQNNGV, per germline. V lost 3 bases to trimming and J lost 3 bases, with 11 bases between them. There are 14 residues in the CDR3. CDR3 region: CASSFYDGDYGYTF. CDR3 nucleotides: TGTGCCAGCAGCTTTTACGACGGAGACTATGGCTACACCTTC.

The rearrangement uses TRBV29-1 and TRBJ2-7, with 13 bases identical to TRBD2. J gave up 5 bases and V 6 bases, and 7 bases lay outside the gene matches. Germline-derived CDR1 and CDR2 are SQVTM and ANQGSEA. CDR3 length: 14 residues. As DNA, the CDR3 is TGCAGCGTGGGGACTAGCGGGAACCCCGACGAGCAGTACTTC. Its protein is CSVGTSGNPDEQYF.

The chain carries TRBV15 and TRBJ1-2, with a tentative D call TRBD1 (5 bases). Trimming removed 7 bases at V and 6 bases at J, with 15 bases between. The germline V gene has CDR1 LNHNV and CDR2 YYDKDF (reference sequence). There are 13 residues in the CDR3. CDR3 sequence: CATNRNQGDGYTF. The CDR3 DNA sequence: TGTGCCACCAACCGCAACCAGGGCGATGGCTACACCTTC. Full variable domain (remainder filled in from reference TRBV15 and TRBJ1-2): DAMVIQNPRYQVTQFGKPVTLSCSQTLNHNVMYWYQQKSSQAPKLLFHYYDKDFNNEADTPDNFQSRRPNTSFCFLDIRSPGLGDTAMYLCATNRNQGDGYTFGSGTRLTVV.

The rearrangement links TRBV19 to TRBJ2-1; TRBD2 matches 11 bases. V lost 7 bases and J lost 4; bases outside the gene matches: 6. The CDR3 runs 15 residues. Looked up from germline, CDR1 is LNHDA and CDR2 is SQIVND (reference sequence). CDR3 protein: CASTPGLAGYNEQFF. The CDR3 DNA reads TGTGCCAGTACCCCCGGACTAGCGGGTTACAATGAGCAGTTCTTC.